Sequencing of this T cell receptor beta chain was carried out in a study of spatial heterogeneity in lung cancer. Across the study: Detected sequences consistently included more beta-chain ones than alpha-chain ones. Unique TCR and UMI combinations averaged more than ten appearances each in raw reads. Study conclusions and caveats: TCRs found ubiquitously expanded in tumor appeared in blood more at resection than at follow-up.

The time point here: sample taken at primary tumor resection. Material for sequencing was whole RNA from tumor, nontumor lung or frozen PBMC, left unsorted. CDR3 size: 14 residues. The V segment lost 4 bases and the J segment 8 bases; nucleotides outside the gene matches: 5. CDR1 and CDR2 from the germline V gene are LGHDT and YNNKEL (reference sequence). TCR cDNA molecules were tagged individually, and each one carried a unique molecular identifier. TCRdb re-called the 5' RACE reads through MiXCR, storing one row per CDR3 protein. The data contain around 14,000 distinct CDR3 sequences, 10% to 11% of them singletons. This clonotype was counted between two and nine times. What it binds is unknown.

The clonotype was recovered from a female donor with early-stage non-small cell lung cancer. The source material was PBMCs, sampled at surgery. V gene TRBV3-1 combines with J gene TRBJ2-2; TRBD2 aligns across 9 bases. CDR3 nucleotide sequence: TGTGCCAGCAGCCTACTAGCGGGCGGGGGGGAGCTGTTTTTT. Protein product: CASSLLAGGGELFF.